The rows below give T cell receptor beta chains drawn from one sample of a study of T-cell memory formation after mild COVID-19. Each CDR3 protein is one row after TCRdb ran MiXCR on the 5' RACE reads. The sample has 250,000 to 350,000 distinct CDR3 sequences, just under 20% seen once. Sequencing used PBMCs or a T cell subset sorted from them (not recorded which). Receptors were obtained from a man younger than 30 who had mild COVID-19 (a few samples of this study predate the infection). Cell type and time point are not known. Each CDR3 is given with its conserved first and last residue. Each record gives: J gene, clone size, V gene, CDR3 protein. Some rows have no size entry. The others give once, few or many, or a class for an expanded clone.

TRBJ1-2	few	TRBV4-3	CASSQVLDRGDYGYTF
TRBJ1-1	many	TRBV29-1	CSVGDTEAFF
TRBJ2-6	-	TRBV5-1	CASSLNPPAGANVLTF
TRBJ2-6	few	TRBV24-1	CATSGVGTDGVLTF
TRBJ2-7	-	TRBV5-1	CASSLGVRGGRSSYEQYF
TRBJ1-6	few	TRBV6-5	CASRQGHSPLHF
TRBJ2-3	-	TRBV18	CASSRSQDTQYF
TRBJ2-7	few	TRBV19	CASSIIPGTGDYEQYF
TRBJ1-4	-	TRBV25-1	CASSGYLGIEKLFF
TRBJ2-3	few	TRBV9	CASSSRGGPHTDTQYF
TRBJ2-3	few	TRBV7-9	CASSLDGTSTDTQYF
TRBJ2-3	few	TRBV29-1	CSAIPTGTDTQYF
TRBJ2-1	few	TRBV7-9	CASSLIEGSDEQFF
TRBJ2-2	-	TRBV10-3	CAISLGSSNTGELFF
TRBJ1-2	-	TRBV10-2	CASSDGAESLYGYTF
TRBJ1-2	-	TRBV9	CASSVEAMASGYTF
TRBJ2-5	-	TRBV12-3/TRBV12-4	CASSLTGSQETQYF
TRBJ2-7	few	TRBV11-3	CASSLSPGQAYEQYF
TRBJ2-7	-	TRBV4-3	CASSQDPSGGYEQYF
TRBJ2-3	-	TRBV6-2/TRBV6-3	CASSYPSTQYF
TRBJ2-3	-	TRBV12-3/TRBV12-4	CASTPANTQYF
TRBJ2-7	-	TRBV12-3/TRBV12-4	CASSFSTGRSHEQYF
TRBJ1-2	few	TRBV5-1	CASSLSTGGDYTNYGYTF
TRBJ1-1	-	TRBV12-3/TRBV12-4	CASSQTGGLTEAFF
TRBJ2-7	many	TRBV12-3/TRBV12-4	CASSLPSYEQYF
TRBJ2-5	many	TRBV7-7	CASSLGGAPLQETQYF
TRBJ2-3	-	TRBV4-3	CASSQEARESDTQYF
TRBJ2-1	-	TRBV4-3	CASSQEVGRSGGPDEQFF
TRBJ2-2	many	TRBV3-1	CASSQWGQRSSKTGELFF
TRBJ1-4	-	TRBV6-6	CASSYPAGNEKLFF
TRBJ2-5	few	TRBV28	CASTWGTKETQYF
TRBJ2-5	-	TRBV7-3	CASSPAGSGGPGRETQYF
TRBJ2-5	-	TRBV7-6	CASRSGAGYQETQYF
TRBJ2-1	few	TRBV12-3/TRBV12-4	CASTGSSYNEQFF
TRBJ2-3	few	TRBV27	CATKTRMSTDTQYF
TRBJ1-2	-	TRBV10-3	CAISEDRDTLGYGYTF
TRBJ1-5	-	TRBV7-2	CASSLNGAYSNQPQHF
TRBJ1-6	few	TRBV6-6	CASSHPETGVDSPLHF
TRBJ1-6	-	TRBV3-1	CASSQVGGYNSPLHF
TRBJ2-2	-	TRBV7-9	CASSKGSVTGELFF
TRBJ2-7	-	TRBV11-3	CASSRDYGYEQYF
TRBJ2-1	few	TRBV4-3	CASSRVFPPFNEQFF
TRBJ1-6	-	TRBV6-2/TRBV6-3	CASSYQGRDSPLHF
TRBJ1-1	-	TRBV7-2	CASSNVPDESEAFF
TRBJ1-1	-	TRBV6-2/TRBV6-3	CASSYGMSRGWSTEAFF
TRBJ2-3	few	TRBV4-1	CASRRAGPTDTQYF
TRBJ1-5	-	TRBV7-2	CASSLEGGASSNQPQHF
TRBJ1-4	-	TRBV4-2	CASSHPRLEEKLFF
TRBJ1-1	-	TRBV6-1	CASSAYRAVGTEAFF
TRBJ2-7	few	TRBV10-3	CAISESSAYEQYF